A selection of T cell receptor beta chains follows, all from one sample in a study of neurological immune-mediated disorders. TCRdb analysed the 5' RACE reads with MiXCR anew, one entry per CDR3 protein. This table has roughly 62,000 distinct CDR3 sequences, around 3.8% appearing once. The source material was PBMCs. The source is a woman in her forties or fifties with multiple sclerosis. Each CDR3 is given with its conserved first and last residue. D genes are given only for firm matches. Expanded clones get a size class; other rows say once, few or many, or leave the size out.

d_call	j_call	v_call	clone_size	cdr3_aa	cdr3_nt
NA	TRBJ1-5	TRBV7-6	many	CASSLAPHGGNQPQHF	TGTGCCAGCAGCTTAGCGCCCCACGGGGGCAATCAGCCCCAGCATTTT
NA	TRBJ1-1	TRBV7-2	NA	CASSQRKGSEAFF	TGTGCCAGCAGCCAGAGAAAGGGTTCTGAAGCTTTCTTT
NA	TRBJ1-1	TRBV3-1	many	CASSQPPSEAFF	TGTGCCAGCAGCCAACCTCCATCGGAGGCTTTCTTT
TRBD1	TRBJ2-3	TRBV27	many	CASSEGDRPASTDTQYF	TGTGCCAGCAGTGAGGGGGACAGACCAGCTAGCACAGATACGCAGTATTTT
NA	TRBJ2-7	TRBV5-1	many	CASSLAAGPSYEQYF	TGCGCCAGCAGCTTGGCCGCGGGACCTTCCTACGAGCAGTACTTC
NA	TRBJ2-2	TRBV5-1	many	CASSYLADTGELFF	TGCGCCAGCAGCTACCTCGCTGACACCGGGGAGCTGTTTTTT
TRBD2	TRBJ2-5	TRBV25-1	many	CASGLGIAGGRETQYF	TGTGCCAGCGGACTGGGGATAGCGGGAGGACGGGAGACCCAGTACTTC
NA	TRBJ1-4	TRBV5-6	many	CASSLPDTRKLFF	TGTGCCAGCAGCTTGCCGGACACGAGGAAACTGTTTTTT
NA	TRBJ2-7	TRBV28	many	CASRPRLGSYEQYF	TGTGCCAGCAGGCCGCGACTAGGCTCCTACGAGCAGTACTTC
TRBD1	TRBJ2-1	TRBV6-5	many	CASSTGGGQFF	TGTGCCAGCAGTACAGGGGGCGGGCAGTTCTTC
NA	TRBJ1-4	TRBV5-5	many	CASSPGRNEKLFF	TGTGCCAGCAGCCCGGGAAGAAATGAAAAACTGTTTTTT